This T cell receptor (beta chain) was captured in a study of cytomegalovirus exposure and HLA in healthy donors. Overall study context: The approximately 710 first-cohort repertoires and the roughly 130 validation repertoires shared the same platform, a later analysis reported.

The V and J ends lost 4 bases and 6 bases respectively, with 9 bases between them. This CDR3 contains 12 residues. Germline CDR1 SGHTA, CDR2 FQGNSA. Produced via immunoSEQ multiplex PCR; TCRdb's table is partial and in-frame only. The sample yields roughly 140,000 clones, 85% to 90% seen once. Specimen: PBMCs. This chain links TRBV7-2 with TRBJ1-2; tentative D call: TRBD1 (5 bases). The receptor's source is a woman younger than 35 in good health and CMV-seropositive. This CDR3 is CASSWEGDGYTF. CDR3 DNA: TGTGCCAGCAGCTGGGAAGGGGATGGCTACACCTTC.